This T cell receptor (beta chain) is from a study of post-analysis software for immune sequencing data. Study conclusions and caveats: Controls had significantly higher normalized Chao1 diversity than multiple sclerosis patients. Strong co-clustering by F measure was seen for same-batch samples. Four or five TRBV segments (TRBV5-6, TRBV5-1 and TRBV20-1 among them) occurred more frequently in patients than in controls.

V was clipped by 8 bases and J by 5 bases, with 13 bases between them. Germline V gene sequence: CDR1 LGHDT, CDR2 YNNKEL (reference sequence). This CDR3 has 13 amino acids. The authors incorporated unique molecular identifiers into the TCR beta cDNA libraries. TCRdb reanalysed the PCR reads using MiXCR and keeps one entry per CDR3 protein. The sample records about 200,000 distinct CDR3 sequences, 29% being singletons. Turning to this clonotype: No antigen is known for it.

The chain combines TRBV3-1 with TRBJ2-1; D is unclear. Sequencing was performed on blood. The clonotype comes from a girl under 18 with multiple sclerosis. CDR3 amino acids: CASFGSRNNEQFF. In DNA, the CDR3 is TGTGCCAGCTTTGGGTCTAGGAACAATGAGCAGTTCTTC.